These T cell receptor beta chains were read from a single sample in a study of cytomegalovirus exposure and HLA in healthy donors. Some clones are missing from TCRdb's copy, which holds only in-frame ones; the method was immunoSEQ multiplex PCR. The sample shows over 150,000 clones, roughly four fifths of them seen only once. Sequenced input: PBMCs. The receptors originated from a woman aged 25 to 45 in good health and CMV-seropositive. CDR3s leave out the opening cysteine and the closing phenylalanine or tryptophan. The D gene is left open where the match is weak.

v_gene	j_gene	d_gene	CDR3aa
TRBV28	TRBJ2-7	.	ATIGVYEQY
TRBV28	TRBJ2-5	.	ASRSGQLRETQY
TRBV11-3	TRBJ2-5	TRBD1	ASSPGTGGDQANQETQY
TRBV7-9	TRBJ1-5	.	ASSRIERGNQPQH
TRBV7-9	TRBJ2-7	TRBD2	SSSLKAGSSYEQY
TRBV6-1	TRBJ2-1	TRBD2	ASSVRSGTYNEQF
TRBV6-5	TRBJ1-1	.	ASSPFQGGWTEAF
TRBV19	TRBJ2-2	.	ASSILARGVETGELF
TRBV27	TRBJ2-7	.	ASSSQFYEQY
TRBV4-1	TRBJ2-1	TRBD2	ASSYRLADTYNEQF
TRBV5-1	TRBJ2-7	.	ASSLDRTYEQY
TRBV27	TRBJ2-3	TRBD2	ATLGSGRATDTQY
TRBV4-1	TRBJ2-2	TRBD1	ASARTGGWLGTGELF
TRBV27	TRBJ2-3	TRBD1	ASSLSRPTGVADTQY
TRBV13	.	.	ASSSVALHEQY
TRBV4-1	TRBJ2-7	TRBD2	ASSLAGTYEQY
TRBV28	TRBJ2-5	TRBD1	ASSFSWTGQETQY
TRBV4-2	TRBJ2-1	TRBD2	ASSQRAGGPGPNNEQF
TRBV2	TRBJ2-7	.	ASTIQVFYEQY
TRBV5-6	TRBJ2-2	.	ASSLAGTGELF
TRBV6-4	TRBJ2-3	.	ASSDSSSGHTDTQY
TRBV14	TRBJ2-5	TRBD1	ASSQDWRLGGAETQY
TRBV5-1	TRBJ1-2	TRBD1	ASSLAQGAGGYT
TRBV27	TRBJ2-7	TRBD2	ASSLGSGGDYEQY
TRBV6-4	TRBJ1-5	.	ASSDGTTNQPQH
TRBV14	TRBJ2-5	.	ASSPRLYQAAETQY
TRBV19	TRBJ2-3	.	ASSKSVTTDTQY
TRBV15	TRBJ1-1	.	ATSRDRVNTEAF
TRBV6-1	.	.	ASSEFRADYSYEQY
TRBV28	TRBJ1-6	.	ASSLFQGLVSPLH
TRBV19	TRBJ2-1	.	ASSFGGKYNEQF
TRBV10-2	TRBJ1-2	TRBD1	ASSEVKTGGGYGYT
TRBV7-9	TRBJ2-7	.	ASSLEDSTYEQY
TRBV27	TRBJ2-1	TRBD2	ASNVAGESQNEQF
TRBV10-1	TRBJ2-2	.	ASSDGPNTGELF
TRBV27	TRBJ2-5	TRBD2	ASKGLAGSSETQY
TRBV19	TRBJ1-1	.	ASSIGGGHGTEAF
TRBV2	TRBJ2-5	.	ASSEGGLAQETQY
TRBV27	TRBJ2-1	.	ASSLGDMPYNEQF
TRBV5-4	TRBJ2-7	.	ASSLSFRGSEQY
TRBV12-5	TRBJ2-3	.	ASAVGAASTDTQY
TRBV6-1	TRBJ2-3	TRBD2	ASTSGSGGPDTQY
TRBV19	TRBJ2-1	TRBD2	ASSIVSGSFNEQF
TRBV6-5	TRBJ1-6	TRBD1	ASSSGGQPGSPLH
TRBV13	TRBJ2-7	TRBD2	ASSLAGGWDEQY
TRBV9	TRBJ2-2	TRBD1	ASTGQGDAGELF
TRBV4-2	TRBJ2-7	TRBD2	ASSQSPPGLAGASQQY
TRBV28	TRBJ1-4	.	ASSPSRGVNEKLF
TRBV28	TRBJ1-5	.	ASSPQAANQPQH
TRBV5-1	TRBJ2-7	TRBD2	ASSPGLAGGGYEQY
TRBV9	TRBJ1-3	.	ASSPGSSGNTIY
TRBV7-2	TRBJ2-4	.	ASSLDLDIQY
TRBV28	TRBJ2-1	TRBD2	ASSLGRGGGNEQF
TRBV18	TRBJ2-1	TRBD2	ASSPGIAGVSWEQF
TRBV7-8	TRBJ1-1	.	ASRGRTGGHTEAF